A selection of T cell receptor beta chains follows, all from one sample in a study of shared clonotypes between healthy human individuals. Only in-frame clones appear in the TCRdb table, and some are missing; sequencing was by immunoSEQ multiplex PCR. The sample lists about 2.1 million clones; just over 90% were seen once. The sample taken for sequencing was naive CD8+ T cells from PBMCs. These receptors were collected from a man in his late teens or twenties in good health. Some clones in this sample may be carry-over from other donors' samples. The CDR3 runs from the conserved cysteine through the conserved F or W. The D gene is left open where the match is weak. Clone size is not always given. Where it is, it says once, few, many or a class for expanded clones.

clone size: -; V gene: TRBV5-4; J gene: TRBJ1-2; D gene: -; CDR3 protein: CASSLERGDNYGYTF; CDR3 DNA: TGTGCCAGCAGCTTGGAGCGGGGCGATAACTATGGCTACACCTTC
clone size: -; V gene: TRBV27; J gene: TRBJ1-3; D gene: TRBD1; CDR3 protein: CASSPYAGTEIISGNTIYF; CDR3 DNA: TGTGCCAGCAGTCCATACGCCGGGACAGAAATAATCTCTGGAAACACCATATATTTT
clone size: -; V gene: TRBV7-9; J gene: TRBJ2-1; D gene: -; CDR3 protein: CASIQDVISSYNEQFF; CDR3 DNA: TGTGCCAGCATCCAGGACGTTATCAGCTCCTACAATGAGCAGTTCTTC
clone size: -; V gene: TRBV27; J gene: TRBJ2-1; D gene: -; CDR3 protein: CATTMRQGQSDEQFF; CDR3 DNA: TGTGCCACCACAATGCGGCAGGGGCAATCCGATGAGCAGTTCTTC
clone size: -; V gene: TRBV10-3; J gene: TRBJ1-1; D gene: TRBD1; CDR3 protein: CATTDRDDRWVF; CDR3 DNA: TGTGCCACCACGGACAGGGACGATCGCTGGGTCTTT
clone size: -; V gene: TRBV4-1; J gene: TRBJ2-5; D gene: TRBD2; CDR3 protein: CASSQRTSGNFLETQYF; CDR3 DNA: TGCGCCAGCAGCCAGAGGACTAGCGGGAATTTTTTGGAGACCCAGTACTTC
clone size: -; V gene: TRBV27; J gene: TRBJ2-2; D gene: TRBD2; CDR3 protein: CASRDRGGLNTGELFF; CDR3 DNA: TGTGCCAGCAGGGACCGGGGGGGGCTAAACACCGGGGAGCTGTTTTTT
clone size: -; V gene: TRBV7-6; J gene: TRBJ2-7; D gene: TRBD2; CDR3 protein: CASSELPSGRPYEQYF; CDR3 DNA: TGTGCCAGCAGCGAACTCCCTAGCGGCAGACCCTACGAGCAGTACTTC
clone size: -; V gene: TRBV5-1; J gene: TRBJ2-7; D gene: TRBD1; CDR3 protein: CASSLGQGRYEQYF; CDR3 DNA: TGCGCCAGCAGCTTGGGACAGGGACGCTACGAGCAGTACTTC
clone size: -; V gene: TRBV6-6; J gene: TRBJ1-5; D gene: -; CDR3 protein: CASSTSTAYSNQPQHF; CDR3 DNA: TGTGCCAGCAGTACATCGACAGCATATAGCAATCAGCCCCAGCATTTT
clone size: -; V gene: TRBV28; J gene: TRBJ1-1; D gene: -; CDR3 protein: CASGRDGTEAFF; CDR3 DNA: TGTGCCAGCGGGAGGGATGGCACTGAAGCTTTCTTT
clone size: -; V gene: TRBV27; J gene: TRBJ2-7; D gene: -; CDR3 protein: CASSLGAGFSEQYF; CDR3 DNA: TGTGCCAGCAGTTTAGGGGCAGGGTTTTCCGAGCAGTACTTC
clone size: -; V gene: TRBV11-1; J gene: TRBJ2-5; D gene: -; CDR3 protein: CASSLPTGGGTQYF; CDR3 DNA: TGTGCCAGCAGCTTACCCACAGGGGGGGGGACCCAGTACTTC
clone size: -; V gene: TRBV9; J gene: TRBJ2-1; D gene: -; CDR3 protein: CASSAGSYNEQFF; CDR3 DNA: TGTGCCAGCAGCGCTGGGTCCTACAATGAGCAGTTCTTC
clone size: few; V gene: TRBV7-6; J gene: TRBJ1-5; D gene: -; CDR3 protein: CASSYIGQPQHF; CDR3 DNA: TGTGCCAGCAGCTATATTGGTCAGCCCCAGCATTTT
clone size: -; V gene: TRBV28; J gene: TRBJ2-1; D gene: -; CDR3 protein: CASSSQIEGSYNEQFF; CDR3 DNA: TGTGCCAGCAGTTCACAGATCGAGGGATCCTACAATGAGCAGTTCTTC
clone size: -; V gene: TRBV10-3; J gene: TRBJ2-7; D gene: -; CDR3 protein: CAISDNPSSSYEQYF; CDR3 DNA: TGTGCCATCAGTGATAACCCCAGTAGCTCCTACGAGCAGTACTTC
clone size: few; V gene: TRBV6-5; J gene: TRBJ2-2; D gene: -; CDR3 protein: CASTDTGNTGELFF; CDR3 DNA: TGTGCCAGCACCGATACAGGGAACACCGGGGAGCTGTTTTTT
clone size: -; V gene: TRBV5-1; J gene: TRBJ1-5; D gene: -; CDR3 protein: CASSLDGSNQPQHF; CDR3 DNA: TGCGCCAGCAGTTTGGACGGTAGCAATCAGCCCCAGCATTTT
clone size: -; V gene: TRBV9; J gene: TRBJ2-1; D gene: -; CDR3 protein: CASSKSRSNEQFF; CDR3 DNA: TGTGCCAGCAGCAAGAGTCGTAGCAATGAGCAGTTCTTC
clone size: -; V gene: TRBV27; J gene: TRBJ1-1; D gene: -; CDR3 protein: CASSSRDSRNTEAFF; CDR3 DNA: TGTGCCAGCAGTTCGAGAGACAGCCGGAACACTGAAGCTTTCTTT